Sequencing of this T cell receptor (beta chain) was carried out in a study of blood T cell repertoires in COVID-19 (dated by TCRdb to the early 2020s). About the investigation overall: Samples from collaborators originated in the United States, Italy and Spain and spanned both the acute and convalescent phases of COVID-19. Sample metadata almost always included a de-identified subject ID, COVID-19 status, age in years and sex. The prospective study material was composed of cDNA or gDNA derived from T cells, B-cell-depleted T cells, or PBMCs. Subjects who had been exposed to COVID-19, were actively infected with it, or had recovered from it provided the deeply sampled blood TCRbeta repertoires that made up the dataset. Samples came from the ongoing ImmuneRACE study (first 160 participants) plus 1,254 subjects from 6 global collaborators. The repertoires were made available in a free public database intended to serve as a resource for research on the immune response to SARS-CoV-2. HLA class I and class II types, where available, came from metadata supplied by the sample provider rather than from assay-based typing.

Concerning this clone itself: The target of this receptor is not known. Nothing much larger sits one base from this clone, and base qualities are not available. The sample contains more than one DNA sequence encoding this CDR3.

Broad study findings and their caveats: How much clinical and demographic metadata was included differed by source and by participant, and the metadata was provided uncurated.

In Seattle, one collaborating source enrolled patients while the infection was active and tracked those patients longitudinally over the course of disease. Collaborating institutions collected whole blood in K2EDTA tubes following their own protocols. Collaborator samples were shipped for TCRbeta analysis as frozen whole blood, isolated PBMCs, or DNA extracted from either sample type. TCRbeta CDR3 regions were amplified from genomic DNA using the immunoSEQ Assay, a bias-controlled multiplex PCR. As for how the authors treated the data: Nucleated cell counts per sample were estimated from amplification of reference gene primers within the assay. To quantify the absolute abundance of each unique TCRbeta CDR3 rearrangement, sequence reads were collapsed and filtered. For each sample, productive Simpson clonality was calculated as the square root of Simpson's diversity index across productive rearrangements. Sourced from immuneACCESS, this table was stored by TCRdb with only in-frame sequences that have V and J called. A share of the clones is absent; for the studies checked, an unresolved V gene accounts for under half, and the remainder has no known explanation. V and J calls plus clone size are reproduced from that table; the DNA served to infer D and trimming. The sample profile shows 450,000 or so clones; about nine tenths of them were found once. The ten largest make up around 1.5% of the sample.

Counted from cysteine to phenylalanine, this CDR3 has 11 amino acids. The only DNA kept is the CDR3, 33 bases in frame from the first base. The germline ends are 6 bases apart after V is trimmed by 7 bases and J by 3 bases. CDR1 and CDR2 (LNHDA, SQIVND) derive from the germline V gene (reference sequence). This receptor was taken from a woman in her 40s with COVID-19, enrolled during active disease. Material for sequencing was peripheral blood. The chain is encoded by TRBV19 joined to TRBJ1-2, with an unclear D gene assignment. The nucleotide sequence reads as follows: TGTGCCAGTACAGATTACTATGGCTACACCTTC. Its protein reads: CASTDYYGYTF. Here the CDR3 is joined to the reference TRBV19 and TRBJ1-2 genes, and the full variable domain is: DGGITQSPKYLFRKEGQNVTLSCEQNLNHDAMYWYRQDPGQGLRLIYYSQIVNDFQKGDIAEGYSVSREKKESFPLTVTSAQKNPTAFYLCASTDYYGYTFGSGTRLTVV.